This TCR beta chain was found in a study of regulatory T cells in long-lasting Graves disease. Documented time point: newly diagnosed GD, antithyroid drugs for less than 3 months. Construction of the TCR library relied on RNA isolated from PBMCs. This clonotype has ten or more counts. This CDR3 spans 14 amino acids. Trimming took 5 bases from V and 4 from J, leaving 14 bases between them. CDR3 regions were amplified by Arm-PCR using iRepertoire HTBI primers to build TCR beta libraries. TCRdb reprocessed the multiplex PCR reads via MiXCR and lists one record per CDR3 protein. The sample comprises hundreds of thousands of distinct CDR3 sequences, 15% to 20% of which are singletons, and around 25% rests with the top ten. These data were likewise used in another study, on T cells in Graves' hyperthyroidism and ophthalmopathy. This second study notes: Patients with uncontrolled infections, other autoimmune diseases, pregnancy or lactation were excluded.

The sequencing used peripheral blood mononuclear cells (PBMCs), collected at new diagnosis, from a patient treated with antithyroid drugs. This rearrangement joins TRBV12-3 or TRBV12-4 to TRBJ1-2; perhaps TRBD1 as D (6 bases). The receptor's source is a woman aged 35 to 59 with Graves disease. Here the CDR3 DNA reads TGTGCCAGCAGTCCTCGGACAGCCGCCTATGGCTACACCTTC. Its protein is CASSPRTAAYGYTF.